This entry lists 9 T cell receptor beta chains sequenced from one sample in a study of spatial heterogeneity in lung cancer. TCRdb independently ran MiXCR on the 5' RACE reads; one entry per CDR3 protein. The data contain 95,000 to 130,000 distinct CDR3 sequences, 9.5% to 15% of them singletons. Regarding time point: blood at routine non-recurrence follow-up after resection. Whole RNA obtained from tumor, nontumor lung or frozen PBMC underwent sequencing without sorting. Sequences were derived from PBMCs, sampled at follow-up. All receptors come from a male donor with early-stage non-small cell lung cancer.

This clonotype has at least ten counts. The CDR3 spells CASSLWARGVVTEAFF. CDR3 sequence (DNA): TGTGCCAGCAGCTTATGGGCCAGGGGAGTAGTCACTGAAGCTTTCTTT. The chain combines TRBV7-9 with TRBJ1-1, with D possibly matching TRBD1 (6 bases). Germline loops: CDR1 SEHNR, CDR2 FQNEAQ (reference sequence). Trimming pared 2 bases from V and 4 bases from J, leaving 17 bases between. The CDR3 is made up of 16 amino acids.

The chain joins TRBV9 to TRBJ2-7; D remains ambiguous. The CDR3 spans 15 residues. Deletions cut 0 bases from V and 2 bases from J, with 12 bases between. The germline V gene encodes CDR1 SGDLS and CDR2 YYNGEE. Here the CDR3 reads CASSVGGRAPYEQYF. CDR3 coding DNA: TGTGCCAGCAGCGTAGGAGGCAGAGCCCCCTACGAGCAGTACTTC.

This clonotype was recorded many times. The chain recombines TRBV10-3 with TRBJ1-3; a possible D gene is TRBD1 (5 bases). Germline assignment: CDR1 ENHRY and CDR2 SYGVKD. V shed 2 bases and J shed 0 bases, with 11 bases lying between them. CDR3 length: 16 residues. This CDR3 is CAISETDSISGNTIYF. CDR3 nucleotide sequence: TGTGCCATCAGTGAGACAGACAGCATCTCTGGAAACACCATATATTTT.

This clonotype has only a few counts. This rearrangement joins TRBV9 to TRBJ2-7; D might be TRBD1 (6 bases). The CDR3 spans 14 residues. V lost 4 bases, J lost 1 base, and 12 bases lay in between. Germline-derived CDR1 and CDR2 are SGDLS and YYNGEE. The CDR3 bases are TGTGCCAGCAGCATGGACAGATTTTCCTACGAGCAGTACTTC. Protein sequence: CASSMDRFSYEQYF.

This clonotype has only a few counts. This chain uses TRBV5-4 with TRBJ1-1; unclear D gene. The V end was cut by 0 bases, the J end by 7 bases, with 7 bases between. CDR3 length: 12 amino acids. Looked up from germline, CDR1 is SGHNT and CDR2 is YYREEE (reference sequence). CDR3: CASSLEMGEAFF. In DNA form, the CDR3 reads TGTGCCAGCAGCTTGGAAATGGGTGAAGCTTTCTTT.

The chain has TRBV6-5 and TRBJ2-5, with 8 bases that match TRBD1. The CDR3 covers 14 residues. Germline V lookup: CDR1 MNHEY, CDR2 SVGAGI. The V and J ends lost 2 bases and 2 bases, in that order; junction bases with no gene match: 1. CDR3: CASSYRDRQETQYF. The CDR3, as DNA: TGTGCCAGCAGTTACCGGGACAGGCAAGAGACCCAGTACTTC.

This clonotype was counted only a few times. The chain combines TRBV19 with TRBJ1-5, with D possibly being TRBD1 (5 bases). This CDR3 is 16 amino acids long. V lost 9 bases to trimming and J lost 1 base, with 19 bases between them. Germline assignment: CDR1 LNHDA and CDR2 SQIVND (reference sequence). This chain's CDR3 is CASPARGRVSNQPQHF. DNA of the CDR3: TGTGCCAGCCCGGCTCGGGGCAGGGTGAGCAATCAGCCCCAGCATTTT.

This clonotype was counted between two and nine times. The chain combines TRBV5-1 with TRBJ1-2, with 7 bases that match TRBD1. Germline-derived CDR1 and CDR2 are SGHRS and YFSETQ. CDR3 size: 14 residues. V was clipped by 4 bases and J by 4 bases; unmatched bases: 7. Here the CDR3 reads CASSLRQGGYGYTF. CDR3 sequence (DNA): TGCGCCAGCAGCCTGAGACAGGGTGGCTATGGCTACACCTTC.

Notes on this clonotype: This may come from a read error, since a much larger clone is one base off. The chain carries TRBV12-3 or TRBV12-4 and TRBJ2-1, with D unresolved. This CDR3 spans 13 amino acids. Trimming shortened V by 8 bases and J by 1 base, and 9 bases separated the two germline ends. In DNA form, the CDR3 reads TGTGCCAGCCTGGGCAGGTCCTACAATGAGCAGTTCTTC. Protein: CASLGRSYNEQFF.